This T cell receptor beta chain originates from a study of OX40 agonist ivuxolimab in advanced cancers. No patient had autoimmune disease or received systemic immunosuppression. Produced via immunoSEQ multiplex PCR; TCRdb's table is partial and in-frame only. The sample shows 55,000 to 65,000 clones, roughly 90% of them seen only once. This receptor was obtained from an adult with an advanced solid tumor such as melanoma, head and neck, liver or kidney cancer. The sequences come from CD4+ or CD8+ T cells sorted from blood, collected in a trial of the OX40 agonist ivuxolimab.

CDR3: CASTGLIGSPLHF. The CDR3 DNA reads TGTGCCTCCACAGGGTTAATTGGTTCACCCCTCCACTTT. The V gene is TRBV30, the J gene TRBJ1-6; possible D gene TRBD1, 6 bases. Trimming left V 7 bases short and J 9 bases short, with 16 bases between. CDR3 size: 13 residues. CDR1 GTSNPN and CDR2 SVGIG come from the germline V gene (reference sequence).